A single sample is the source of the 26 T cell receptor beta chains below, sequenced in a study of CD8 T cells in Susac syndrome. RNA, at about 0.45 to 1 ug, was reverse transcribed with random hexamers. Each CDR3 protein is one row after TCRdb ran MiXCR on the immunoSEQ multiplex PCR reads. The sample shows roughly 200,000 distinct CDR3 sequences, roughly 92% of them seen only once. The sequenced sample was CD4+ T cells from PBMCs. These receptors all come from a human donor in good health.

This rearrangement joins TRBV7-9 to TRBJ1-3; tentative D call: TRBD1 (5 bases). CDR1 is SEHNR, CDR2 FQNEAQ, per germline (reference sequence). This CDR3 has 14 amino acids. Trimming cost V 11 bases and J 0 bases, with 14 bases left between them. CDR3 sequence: CAGGVASSGNTIYF. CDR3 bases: TGTGCCGGAGGGGTGGCCAGCTCTGGAAACACCATATATTTT.

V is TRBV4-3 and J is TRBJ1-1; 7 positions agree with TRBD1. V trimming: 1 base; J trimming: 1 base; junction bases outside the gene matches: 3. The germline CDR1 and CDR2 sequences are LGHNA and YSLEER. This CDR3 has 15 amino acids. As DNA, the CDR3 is TGCGCCAGCAGCCAAGGGGACAGAACGAACACTGAAGCTTTCTTT. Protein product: CASSQGDRTNTEAFF.

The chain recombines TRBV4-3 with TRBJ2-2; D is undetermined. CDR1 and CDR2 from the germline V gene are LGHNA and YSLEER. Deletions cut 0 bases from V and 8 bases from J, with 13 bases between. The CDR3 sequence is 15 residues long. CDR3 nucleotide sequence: TGCGCCAGCAGCCAAGATCGAAACCAACCAGGGGAGCTGTTTTTT. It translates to CASSQDRNQPGELFF.

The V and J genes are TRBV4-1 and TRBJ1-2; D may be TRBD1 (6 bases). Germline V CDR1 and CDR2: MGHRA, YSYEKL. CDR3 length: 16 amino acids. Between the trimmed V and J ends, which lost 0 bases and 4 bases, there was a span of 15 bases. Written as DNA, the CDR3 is TGCGCCAGCAGCCAAGAAGACAGGAGGGGGACCTATGGCTACACCTTC. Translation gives CASSQEDRRGTYGYTF.

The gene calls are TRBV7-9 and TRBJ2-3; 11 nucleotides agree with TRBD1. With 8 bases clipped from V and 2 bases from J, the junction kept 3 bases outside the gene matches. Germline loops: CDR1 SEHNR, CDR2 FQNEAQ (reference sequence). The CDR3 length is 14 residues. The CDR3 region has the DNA TGTGCCAGCGGACAGGGGGCGACCACAGATACGCAGTATTTT. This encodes CASGQGATTDTQYF.

CDR3 sequence: CASSQASTGAGQPQHF. CDR3 bases: TGTGCCAGCAGCCAAGCTTCGACAGGGGCTGGTCAGCCCCAGCATTTT. The genes are TRBV3-1 and TRBJ1-5; 8 bases are shared with TRBD1. Germline-derived CDR1 and CDR2 are LGHDT and YNNKEL (reference sequence). The V segment lost 1 base and the J segment 6 bases; nucleotides outside the gene matches: 8. The CDR3 spans 16 residues.

Here the CDR3 DNA reads TGCGCCAGCACCTACCAGGGGGGAGACTACGAGCAGTACGTC. This translates into CASTYQGGDYEQYV. The chain is built from TRBV5-1 and TRBJ2-7; possibly TRBD1 for D (7 bases). Trimming cost V 6 bases and J 3 bases, with 16 bases left between them. The CDR3 covers 14 residues. Per the germline V gene, CDR1 is SGHRS and CDR2 is YFSETQ.

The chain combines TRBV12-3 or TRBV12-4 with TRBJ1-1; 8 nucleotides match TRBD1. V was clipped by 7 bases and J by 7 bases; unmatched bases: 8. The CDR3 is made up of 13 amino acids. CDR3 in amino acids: CASITGGRGEAFF. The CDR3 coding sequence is TGTGCCAGCATCACAGGGGGACGGGGTGAAGCTTTCTTT.

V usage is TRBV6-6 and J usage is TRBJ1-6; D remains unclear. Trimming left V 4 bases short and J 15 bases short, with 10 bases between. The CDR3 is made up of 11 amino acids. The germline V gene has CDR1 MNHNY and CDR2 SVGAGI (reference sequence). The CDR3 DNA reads TGTGCCAGCAGTTTCACCCAAGACCTCCACTTT. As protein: CASSFTQDLHF.

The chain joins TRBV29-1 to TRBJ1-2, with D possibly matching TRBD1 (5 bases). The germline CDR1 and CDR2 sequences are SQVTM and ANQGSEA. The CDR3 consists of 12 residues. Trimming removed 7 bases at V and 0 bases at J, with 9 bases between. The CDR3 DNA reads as TGCAGCGGGGACGGATCTAACTATGGCTACACCTTC. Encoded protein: CSGDGSNYGYTF.

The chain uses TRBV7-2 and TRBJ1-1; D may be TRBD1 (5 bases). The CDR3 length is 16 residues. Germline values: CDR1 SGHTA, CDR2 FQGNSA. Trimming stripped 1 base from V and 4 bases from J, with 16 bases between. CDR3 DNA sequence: TGTGCCAGCAGCTTAGAAGGGGTTGGATGGGGCACTGAAGCTTTCTTT. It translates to CASSLEGVGWGTEAFF. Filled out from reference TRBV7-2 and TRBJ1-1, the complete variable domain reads GAGVSQSPSNKVTEKGKDVELRCDPISGHTALYWYRQSLGQGLEFLIYFQGNSAPDKSGLPSDRFSAERTGGSVSTLTIQRTQQEDSAVYLCASSLEGVGWGTEAFFGQGTRLTVV.

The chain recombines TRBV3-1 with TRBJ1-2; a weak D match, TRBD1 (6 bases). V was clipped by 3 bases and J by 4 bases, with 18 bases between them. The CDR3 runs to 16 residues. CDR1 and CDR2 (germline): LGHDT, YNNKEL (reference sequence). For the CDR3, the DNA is TGTGCCAGCAGCCACCAAGGGGCCAGGGGAGGCTATGGCTACACCTTC. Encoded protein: CASSHQGARGGYGYTF.

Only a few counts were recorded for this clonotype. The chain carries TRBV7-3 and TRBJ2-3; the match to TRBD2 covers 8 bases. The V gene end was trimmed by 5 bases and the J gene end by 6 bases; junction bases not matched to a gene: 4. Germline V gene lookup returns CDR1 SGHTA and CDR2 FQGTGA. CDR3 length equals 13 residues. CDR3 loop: CASSPPGGDTQYF. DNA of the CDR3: TGTGCCAGCAGCCCTCCGGGGGGGGATACGCAGTATTTT.

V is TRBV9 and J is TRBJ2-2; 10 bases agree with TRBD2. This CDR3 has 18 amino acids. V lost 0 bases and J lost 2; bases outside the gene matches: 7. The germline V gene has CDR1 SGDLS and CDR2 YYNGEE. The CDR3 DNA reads TGTGCCAGCAGCGTAGGGCTAGCGGGGGCCCTTAACACCGGGGAGCTGTTTTTT. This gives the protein CASSVGLAGALNTGELFF.

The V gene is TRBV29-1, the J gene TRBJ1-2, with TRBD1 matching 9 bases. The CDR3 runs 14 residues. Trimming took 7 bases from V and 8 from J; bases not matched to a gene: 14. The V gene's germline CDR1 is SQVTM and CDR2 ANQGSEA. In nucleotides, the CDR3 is TGCAGCGGTATCACGGACAGGGGATTAGGGGGCTACACCTTC. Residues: CSGITDRGLGGYTF.

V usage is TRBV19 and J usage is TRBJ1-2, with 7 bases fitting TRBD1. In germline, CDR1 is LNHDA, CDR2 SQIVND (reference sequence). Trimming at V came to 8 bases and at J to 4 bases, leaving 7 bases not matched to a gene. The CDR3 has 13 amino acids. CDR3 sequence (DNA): TGTGCCAGTCTGGGACAGTCGACCTATGGCTACACCTTC. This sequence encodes CASLGQSTYGYTF.

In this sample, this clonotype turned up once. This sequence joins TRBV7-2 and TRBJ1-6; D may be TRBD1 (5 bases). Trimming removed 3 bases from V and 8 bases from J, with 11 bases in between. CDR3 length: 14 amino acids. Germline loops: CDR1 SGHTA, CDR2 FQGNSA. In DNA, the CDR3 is TGTGCCAGCAGCTTGTCAGGGACCGATTCACCCCTCCACTTT. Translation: CASSLSGTDSPLHF.

The CDR3 nucleotides read TGTGCCAGCAGTGAACTTATGGGGTCGGAGACCCAGTACTTC. Translated: CASSELMGSETQYF. V usage is TRBV2 and J usage is TRBJ2-5; D gene uncertain. The V gene lost 2 bases and the J gene lost 5 bases, with 12 bases spanning the gap. Germline lookup yields CDR1 SNHLY and CDR2 FYNNEI. This CDR3 comprises 14 residues.

The CDR3 sequence: CASSLDRAYGYTF. CDR3 bases: TGTGCCAGCAGCCTCGACAGGGCCTATGGCTACACCTTC. The chain links TRBV7-9 to TRBJ1-2, with 7 bases lining up with TRBD1. There are 13 residues in the CDR3. The germline V gene has CDR1 SEHNR and CDR2 FQNEAQ (reference sequence). V gave up 5 bases and J gave up 4 bases; unmatched junction bases: 4.

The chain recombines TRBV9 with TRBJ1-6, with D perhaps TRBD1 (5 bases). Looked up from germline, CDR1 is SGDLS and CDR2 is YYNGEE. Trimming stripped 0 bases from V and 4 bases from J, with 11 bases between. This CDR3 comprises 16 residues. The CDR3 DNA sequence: TGTGCCAGCAGCGTAGAGGGGACGGGGTATAATTCACCCCTCCACTTT. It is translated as CASSVEGTGYNSPLHF.

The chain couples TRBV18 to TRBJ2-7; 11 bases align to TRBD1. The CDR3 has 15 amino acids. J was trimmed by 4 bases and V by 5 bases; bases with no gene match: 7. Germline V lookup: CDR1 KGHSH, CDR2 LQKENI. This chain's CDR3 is CASSGGTGGIYEQYF. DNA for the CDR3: TGTGCCAGCTCAGGAGGGACAGGGGGTATTTACGAGCAGTACTTC.

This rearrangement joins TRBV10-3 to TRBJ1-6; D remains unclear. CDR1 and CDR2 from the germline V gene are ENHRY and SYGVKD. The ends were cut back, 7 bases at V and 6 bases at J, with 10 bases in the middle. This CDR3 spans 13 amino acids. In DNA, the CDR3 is TGTGCCATCACCCGGGTGTTTAATTCACCCCTCCACTTT. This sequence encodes CAITRVFNSPLHF.

The CDR3 nucleotides are TGCGCCAGCAGCCAGGGGGTAGCGGGGGCCCACACAGATACGCAGTATTTT. Amino acids: CASSQGVAGAHTDTQYF. The genes are TRBV4-1 and TRBJ2-3; 9 bases map to TRBD2. V was pared by 3 bases and J by 2 bases, with 9 bases of the junction left unmatched. The CDR3 loop spans 17 amino acids. Germline lookup yields CDR1 MGHRA and CDR2 YSYEKL.

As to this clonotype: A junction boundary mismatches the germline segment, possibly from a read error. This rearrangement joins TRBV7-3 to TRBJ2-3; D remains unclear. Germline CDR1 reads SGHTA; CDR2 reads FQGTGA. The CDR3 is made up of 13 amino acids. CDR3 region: CASSSWNTDTQFF. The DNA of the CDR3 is TGTGCCAGCAGCTCCTGGAATACAGATACGCAGTTTTTT.

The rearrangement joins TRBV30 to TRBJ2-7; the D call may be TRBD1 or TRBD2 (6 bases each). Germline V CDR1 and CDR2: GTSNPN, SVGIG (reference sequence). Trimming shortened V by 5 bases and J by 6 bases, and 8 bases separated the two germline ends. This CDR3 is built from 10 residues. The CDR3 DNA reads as TGTGCCTGGGGAGGGGGCGAGCAGTACTTC. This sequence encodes CAWGGGEQYF. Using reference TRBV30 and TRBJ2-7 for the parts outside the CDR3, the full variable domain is SQTIHQWPATLVQPVGSPLSLECTVEGTSNPNLYWYRQAAGRGLQLLFYSVGIGQISSEVPQNLSASRPQDRQFILSSKKLLLSDSGFYLCAWGGGEQYFGPGTRLTVT.

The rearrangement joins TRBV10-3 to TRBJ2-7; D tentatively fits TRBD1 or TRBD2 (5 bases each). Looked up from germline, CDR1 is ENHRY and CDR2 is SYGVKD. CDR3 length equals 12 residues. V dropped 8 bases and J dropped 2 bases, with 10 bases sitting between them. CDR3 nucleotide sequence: TGTGCCATCGGGGAGACAGCCTACGAGCAGTACGTC. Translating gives CAIGETAYEQYV.